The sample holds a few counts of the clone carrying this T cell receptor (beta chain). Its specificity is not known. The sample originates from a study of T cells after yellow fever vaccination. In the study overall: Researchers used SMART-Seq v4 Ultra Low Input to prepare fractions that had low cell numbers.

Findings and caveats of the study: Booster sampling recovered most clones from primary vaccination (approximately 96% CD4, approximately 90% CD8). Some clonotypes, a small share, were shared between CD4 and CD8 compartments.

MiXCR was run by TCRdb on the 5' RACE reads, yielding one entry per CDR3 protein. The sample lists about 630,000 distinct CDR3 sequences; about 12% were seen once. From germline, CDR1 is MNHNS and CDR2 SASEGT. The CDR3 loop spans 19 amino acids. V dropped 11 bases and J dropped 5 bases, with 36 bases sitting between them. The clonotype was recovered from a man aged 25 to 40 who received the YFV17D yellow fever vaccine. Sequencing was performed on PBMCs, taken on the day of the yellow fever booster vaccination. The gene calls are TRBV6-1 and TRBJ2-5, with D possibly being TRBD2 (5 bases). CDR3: CACQAHPPGTVPRRETQYF. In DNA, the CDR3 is TGTGCCTGCCAGGCCCACCCCCCGGGAACAGTACCGAGGAGGGAGACCCAGTACTTC.